This TCR beta chain appears in the sequencing data of a study of blood T cell repertoires in COVID-19. About the research overall: Material from acute and convalescent COVID-19 was sourced from the United States, Italy and Spain. The cDNA or gDNA used as material had been derived from T cells, B-cell-depleted T cells, or PBMCs.

The germline gives CDR1 LNHNV, CDR2 YYDKDF (reference sequence). The V segment lost 7 bases and the J segment 5 bases; nucleotides outside the gene matches: 16. There are 16 residues in the CDR3. Original analysis: The authors estimated nucleated cell counts from reference gene primer amplification. Libraries were prepared by immunoSEQ multiplex PCR; TCRdb keeps only in-frame clonotypes and omits some of them. For V, J and clone size, that table is used; D and trimming come from the DNA. This sample has around 7,000 clones; roughly 89% occur once, and the top ten carry roughly 10%. The sample was peripheral blood. The chain employs TRBV15 and TRBJ2-5; TRBD2 agrees at 7 bases. This clonotype was obtained from a human donor with active COVID-19. The donor label of this sample is uncertain. The CDR3, as DNA: TGTGCCACCAACGGAATCCGGGGCCTGGGGGGGGAGACCCAGTACTTC. Translating it yields CATNGIRGLGGETQYF.